The clone carrying this T cell receptor (beta chain) was seen many times. Antigen specificity is unknown. Looked up from germline, CDR1 is ENHRY and CDR2 is SYGVKD. The length of the CDR3 is 13 residues. V lost 3 bases and J 7 bases, leaving 7 bases between the germline ends. The data stem from a study of T cells in Graves' hyperthyroidism and ophthalmopathy. Overall study: Any treatment followed the collection of peripheral blood at initial diagnosis. Study outcomes and limitations: Ophthalmopathy and stable hyperthyroidism were told apart by a 13 V-J model.

The CDR3 regions of TCR beta were amplified from RNA transcripts. Primed by the HTBI set, a first-round RT-PCR was run on the TCR CDR3. One entry per CDR3 protein results from TCRdb running MiXCR on the multiplex PCR reads. The sample holds hundreds of thousands of distinct CDR3 sequences, 38% seen once. The definition of stable Graves' hyperthyroidism was no ophthalmopathy progression within 18 months. Orbital computed tomography, thyroid ultrasound, serum thyroxine and TRAb, and clinical symptoms together informed the diagnoses. The sequence was obtained from a man between 18 and 35 years old with Graves' hyperthyroidism. V is TRBV10-3 and J is TRBJ1-6; D not resolved. Sequenced input: blood. This chain's CDR3 is CAISEINNSPLHF. CDR3 sequence (DNA): TGTGCCATCAGTGAAATCAACAATTCACCCCTCCACTTT.